This TCR beta chain was captured in a study of blood T cell repertoires in COVID-19. The wider study: Samples taken during acute and convalescent COVID-19 were collected in the United States, Italy and Spain.

TCRdb's table, derived via immunoSEQ multiplex PCR, lists solely in-frame clones and lacks some. Seen here are around 250,000 clones, about nine tenths observed once, and the top ten hold more than 1%. The sequenced material came from PBMCs or T cells enriched from blood (not recorded which). The sequence came from a human donor in a cohort exposed to, infected with or recovered from COVID-19 (not recorded which). The donor label of this sample is uncertain.

CDR3 residues: CASSLVRGLGETQYF. The CDR3 region has the DNA TGTGCCAGCAGCTTGGTTCGGGGGTTGGGAGAGACCCAGTACTTC. The gene calls are TRBV5-6 and TRBJ2-5; D perhaps matches TRBD2 (6 bases). The germline gives CDR1 SGHDT, CDR2 YYEEEE. This CDR3 contains 15 residues. V lost 0 bases and J lost 4, with 13 bases in between.